Below, 15 T cell receptor beta chains from the same sample are listed, as sequenced in a study of blood T cells in healthy people across ages. The use of a sample-barcoded 5' primer and a J-beta primer mix characterized a second PCR of roughly 6 to 11 cycles. A single record per CDR3 protein comes from TCRdb applying MiXCR to the 5' RACE reads. The repertoire holds fewer than 700,000 distinct CDR3 sequences, with around two fifths as singletons. Material: blood. Every receptor here comes from an elderly man in good health.

As concerns this clonotype: A read error may produce the germline difference seen at one junction end. The CDR3 nucleotides read TGCGCCGGCAGCCTTCGAACATCGGCCAGTGAAGCTTTCTTT. This encodes CAGSLRTSASEAFF. The V gene is TRBV5-1, the J gene TRBJ1-1; no reliable D call. This CDR3 has 14 residues. The germline gives CDR1 SGHRS, CDR2 YFSETQ. Filled out from reference TRBV5-1 and TRBJ1-1, the complete variable domain reads KAGVTQTPRYLIKTRGQQVTLSCSPISGHRSVSWYQQTPGQGLQFLFEYFSETQRNKGNFPGRFSGRQFSNSRSEMNVSTLELGDSALYLCAGSLRTSASEAFFGQGTRLTVV.

This clonotype was observed a few times. The rearrangement links TRBV6-2 or TRBV6-3 to TRBJ2-7; 9 nucleotides match TRBD2. J lost 1 base, V lost 7 bases, and 8 bases had no gene match. CDR3 size: 15 residues. Germline loops: CDR1 MNHEY, CDR2 SVGEGT. The CDR3 spells CASKDSGGYSYEQYF. DNA of the CDR3: TGTGCCAGCAAGGATAGCGGGGGATATTCCTACGAGCAGTACTTC.

J is TRBJ1-2 and V is TRBV5-1; 7 nucleotides align to TRBD1. The CDR3 totals 14 residues. J was trimmed by 2 bases and V by 4 bases; bases with no gene match: 5. In germline, CDR1 is SGHRS, CDR2 YFSETQ. The CDR3 protein is CASSVQTGNYGYTF. CDR3 in DNA: TGCGCCAGCAGCGTTCAGACAGGGAACTATGGCTACACCTTC. The full variable domain, in which reference TRBV5-1 and TRBJ1-2 provide the parts outside the CDR3, is KAGVTQTPRYLIKTRGQQVTLSCSPISGHRSVSWYQQTPGQGLQFLFEYFSETQRNKGNFPGRFSGRQFSNSRSEMNVSTLELGDSALYLCASSVQTGNYGYTFGSGTRLTVV.

This clonotype was observed a handful of times. V is TRBV3-1 and J is TRBJ1-5; no clear D. This CDR3 comprises 13 residues. Germline V gene lookup returns CDR1 LGHDT and CDR2 YNNKEL (reference sequence). Trimming took off 0 bases at V and 9 bases at J, with 9 bases between the two ends. The CDR3 sequence is CASSQDTLRPQHF. The CDR3 nucleotides are TGTGCCAGCAGCCAAGACACCCTTCGGCCCCAGCATTTT.

The rearrangement links TRBV20-1 to TRBJ1-2; TRBD1 is a possible D gene (6 bases). The V gene lost 3 bases and the J gene lost 8 bases, with 16 bases spanning the gap. This CDR3 has 13 residues. Germline V gene data show CDR1 as DFQATT and CDR2 as SNEGSKA (reference sequence). The CDR3 DNA sequence: TGCAGTGCTAGGGACAGAGTACTCGGGGGCTACACCTTC. Translated, it gives CSARDRVLGGYTF.

This clonotype was detected only a few times. The chain has TRBV5-6 and TRBJ2-3; D is ambiguous. This CDR3 comprises 15 residues. Germline CDR1 SGHDT, CDR2 YYEEEE. V was cut by 1 base and J by 3 bases, with 12 bases left in between. CDR3 bases: TGTGCCAGCAGCTTGAGGACGCCTATGACAGATACGCAGTATTTT. This translates into CASSLRTPMTDTQYF.

V is TRBV6-1 and J is TRBJ2-7; 9 bases are a match to TRBD1. This CDR3 contains 18 residues. Germline V lookup: CDR1 MNHNS, CDR2 SASEGT. Losses at the gene ends were 6 bases for V and 4 bases for J; bases not matched to a gene: 19. The CDR3 coding sequence is TGTGCCAGCAGGGGGACAGGGAAACACCAGGGTAACTCGTACGAGCAGTACTTC. Amino acids: CASRGTGKHQGNSYEQYF.

This clonotype was seen a handful of times. J is TRBJ2-7 and V is TRBV6-2 or TRBV6-3; TRBD1 matches at 8 bases. Trimming cost V 4 bases and J 1 base; bases outside gene matches: 12. CDR1 is MNHEY, CDR2 SVGEGT, per germline. This CDR3 is 17 amino acids long. DNA for the CDR3: TGTGCCAGCAGTTGGAAGCCGATGGACAGGGCATCCTACGAGCAGTACTTC. It specifies CASSWKPMDRASYEQYF.

This clonotype has just one count. The junction shows a germline mismatch at one end, possibly a read error. The chain combines TRBV6-5 with TRBJ2-5, with TRBD2 matching over 14 bases. This CDR3 contains 16 residues. Per the germline V gene, CDR1 is MNHEY and CDR2 is SVGAGI. The DNA of the CDR3 is TGTACCAGCAGCAGACCTGGACTAGCGGGGGGAGAGACCCAGTACTTC. This encodes CTSSRPGLAGGETQYF.

This chain links TRBV20-1 with TRBJ2-2; TRBD1 or TRBD2 may be the D gene (6 bases each). CDR3 length: 16 amino acids. Germline V gene data show CDR1 as DFQATT and CDR2 as SNEGSKA (reference sequence). Trimming pared 2 bases from V and 6 bases from J, leaving 19 bases between. DNA for the CDR3: TGCAGTGCTAGACAAAGGGACTGGGGGCCGGCCGGGGAGCTGTTTTTT. This gives the protein CSARQRDWGPAGELFF.

The chain employs TRBV7-2 and TRBJ2-3; a possible D gene is TRBD2 (7 bases). From germline, CDR1 is SGHTA and CDR2 FQGNSA. The CDR3 spans 16 residues. The V end was cut by 3 bases, the J end by 0 bases, with 13 bases between. CDR3 sequence: CASSLDSGASTDTQYF. CDR3 in DNA: TGTGCCAGCAGCTTGGACAGCGGGGCTAGCACAGATACGCAGTATTTT.

The chain combines TRBV7-2 with TRBJ1-2; a weak D match, TRBD1 (5 bases). The CDR3 contains 14 residues. V gave up 10 bases and J gave up 8 bases, with 23 bases separating them. Germline V lookup: CDR1 SGHTA, CDR2 FQGNSA. CDR3 region: CATEGTGTRQGYTF. The CDR3 coding sequence is TGTGCCACCGAAGGCACCGGGACGCGGCAAGGCTACACCTTC. The variable domain in full, with the rest retrieved from reference TRBV7-2 and TRBJ1-2, is GAGVSQSPSNKVTEKGKDVELRCDPISGHTALYWYRQSLGQGLEFLIYFQGNSAPDKSGLPSDRFSAERTGGSVSTLTIQRTQQEDSAVYLCATEGTGTRQGYTFGSGTRLTVV.

The J gene is TRBJ1-5, the V gene TRBV20-1; perhaps TRBD1 as D (5 bases). The CDR3 is 14 amino acids. V shed 4 bases and J shed 1 base, with 11 bases lying between them. Germline V gives CDR1 DFQATT, CDR2 SNEGSKA (reference sequence). CDR3 sequence: CSANRGRSNQPQHF. The CDR3 nucleotides read TGCAGTGCTAATAGGGGCCGGAGCAATCAGCCCCAGCATTTT.

V is TRBV20-1 and J is TRBJ1-2, with D possibly being TRBD1 (6 bases). Trimming removed 5 bases from V and 6 bases from J, with 16 bases in between. The CDR3 length is 13 residues. In germline, CDR1 is DFQATT, CDR2 SNEGSKA (reference sequence). The CDR3 coding sequence is TGCAGTGCTCCAAATGGGGGGCCCCATGGCTACACCTTC. This codes for CSAPNGGPHGYTF.

The chain has TRBV21-1 and TRBJ2-1; the DNA was not used to check the table's D call, TRBD2. TRBV21-1 is given as a pseudogene. The CDR3 consists of 13 residues. DNA for the CDR3: TGTGCCAGCCCCGCGGGAGTGTTCAATGAGCAGTTCTTC. It codes for CASPAGVFNEQFF.